This T cell receptor beta chain was identified during a study of blood T cell repertoires in COVID-19. Study details: Spain, Italy and the United States supplied samples that represented acute and convalescent COVID-19. Sample material is recorded as cDNA or gDNA derived from T cells, B-cell-depleted T cells, or PBMCs.

Under the authors' procedure: Amplification of reference gene primers was used by the study to estimate nucleated cell counts. The data were produced by immunoSEQ multiplex PCR, yet TCRdb's version contains in-frame clones alone and is incomplete. That table supplies the V and J calls and clone size; D and trimming were determined from the DNA. The sample contains 110,000 to 150,000 clones, more than 70% of which appear only once. Input material: peripheral blood. The source of this sequence is a woman in her forties or fifties with acute or convalescent COVID-19.

CDR3 sequence reads: CASKRGENIQYF. CDR3 in DNA: TGTGCCAGCAAACGGGGGGAAAACATTCAGTACTTC. This chain connects TRBV2 to TRBJ2-4; 7 nucleotides match TRBD2. Per germline, CDR1 SNHLY and CDR2 FYNNEI. V was pared by 7 bases and J by 5 bases, with 2 bases of the junction left unmatched. The CDR3 sequence is 12 residues long.